This T cell receptor beta chain stems from a study of blood T cells in healthy people across ages. The authors ran a second PCR of roughly 6 to 11 cycles using a sample-barcoded 5' primer and a J-beta primer mix. Per sample, CDR3-containing paired-end reads numbered at least 2.5 million. TCRdb re-analysed the 5' RACE reads in MiXCR, keeping a single row per CDR3 protein. The repertoire holds hundreds of thousands of distinct CDR3 sequences, with 45% to 50% as singletons. Sequencing was done on a sample of blood. The receptor was isolated from a woman aged 55 to 70 in good health.

The chain's CDR3 is CASSLGLRVYTF. CDR3 sequence (DNA): TGTGCCAGCAGCTTGGGGCTACGGGTCTACACCTTC. This chain joins TRBV5-6 and TRBJ1-2; D is ambiguous. The length of the CDR3 is 12 residues. Germline V CDR1 and CDR2: SGHDT, YYEEEE. The V and J ends lost 0 bases and 10 bases respectively, with 10 bases between them.